One and the same sample provided the 26 T cell receptor beta chains below, sequenced in a study of early T cells in non-severe SARS-CoV-2 infection. TCRdb re-called the 5' RACE reads with MiXCR, one entry per CDR3 protein. The sample carries some 110,000 distinct CDR3 sequences, 15% recorded once. The sample consisted of whole blood. These receptors originate from an adult who was a healthcare worker with PCR-confirmed SARS-CoV-2 infection or an uninfected control (not recorded which).

This chain joins TRBV6-5 and TRBJ2-2, with 7 bases matching TRBD1. Per germline, CDR1 MNHEY and CDR2 SVGAGI. V shed 5 bases, J shed 8 bases, and the junction held 5 bases outside the gene matches. The CDR3 is 13 residues long. This CDR3 reads CASSRDSLGELFF. Here the CDR3 DNA reads TGTGCCAGCAGTCGGGACAGTTTAGGGGAGCTGTTTTTT.

This chain connects TRBV19 to TRBJ1-2, with D unclear. V was shortened by 5 bases and J by 6 bases, with 25 bases between the two germline ends. Germline V gene lookup returns CDR1 LNHDA and CDR2 SQIVND (reference sequence). The CDR3 covers 17 residues. The CDR3 sequence is CASSGSLGEVRRDGYTF. The CDR3 DNA follows: TGTGCCAGTAGTGGGTCCTTAGGCGAGGTGAGACGAGATGGCTACACCTTC.

This clonotype has a count of ten or more. The chain couples TRBV29-1 to TRBJ1-1; D unresolved. The CDR3 is 11 residues long. Germline lookup yields CDR1 SQVTM and CDR2 ANQGSEA. Between the trimmed V and J ends, which lost 4 bases and 6 bases, there was a span of 9 bases. CDR3 sequence (DNA): TGCAGCGTTGGGGATTTGGCTGAAGCTTTCTTT. Protein sequence: CSVGDLAEAFF. The full variable domain, its missing parts supplied by reference TRBV29-1 and TRBJ1-1, is SAVISQKPSRDICQRGTSLTIQCQVDSQVTMMFWYRQQPGQSLTLIATANQGSEATYESGFVIDKFPISRPNLTFSTLTVSNMSPEDSSIYLCSVGDLAEAFFGQGTRLTVV.

The chain carries TRBV12-3 or TRBV12-4 and TRBJ2-1; 13 bases align to TRBD2. V was clipped by 5 bases and J by 5 bases; unmatched bases: 12. CDR3 length: 18 residues. The CDR3 bases are TGTGCCAGCAGTCCCGGACTAGCGGGGGAAGAGTGGAACAATGAGCAGTTCTTC. This translates into CASSPGLAGEEWNNEQFF.

This clonotype occurred once. One end of the junction fails to match germline, which may point to a read error. The chain joins TRBV29-1 to TRBJ2-7, with 9 nucleotides matching TRBD1. There are 13 residues in the CDR3. Germline V lookup: CDR1 SQVTM, CDR2 ANQGSEA. This CDR3 reads CSARQGENYGQYF. CDR3 in DNA: TGCAGCGCAAGACAGGGGGAGAATTACGGGCAGTACTTC.

This clonotype was counted only a few times. The chain combines TRBV29-1 with TRBJ1-1; no clear D gene. The germline gives CDR1 SQVTM, CDR2 ANQGSEA. This CDR3 is 13 amino acids long. V was shortened by 3 bases and J by 4 bases, with 12 bases between the two germline ends. CDR3 sequence reads: CSVEGSPGTEAFF. The CDR3, as DNA: TGCAGCGTTGAGGGTTCACCAGGCACTGAAGCTTTCTTT.

This clonotype was picked up many times. The V and J genes are TRBV3-1 and TRBJ2-1; D not resolved. Germline values: CDR1 LGHDT, CDR2 YNNKEL (reference sequence). With 1 base removed from V and 9 bases from J, the gap between germline ends came to 16 bases. The CDR3 spans 15 residues. CDR3 in DNA: TGTGCCAGCAGCCAAGTAAGTGGTGGAAGTGGTGAGCAGTTCTTC. This translates into CASSQVSGGSGEQFF.

This clonotype occurred a few times. The V call is TRBV20-1, the J call TRBJ2-1; 7 positions match TRBD2. Trimming at V came to 5 bases and at J to 0 bases, leaving 4 bases not matched to a gene. Per germline, CDR1 DFQATT and CDR2 SNEGSKA (reference sequence). This CDR3 comprises 14 residues. Written as DNA, the CDR3 is TGCAGTGCTGAAGCGGGAAGCTCCTACAATGAGCAGTTCTTC. It yields the protein CSAEAGSSYNEQFF.

The CDR3 sequence is CASSQLPSGGYQETQYF. The CDR3 DNA reads as TGTGCCAGCAGCCAACTTCCTAGCGGGGGGTACCAAGAGACCCAGTACTTC. This chain uses TRBV7-6 with TRBJ2-5, with TRBD2 matching 11 bases. With 5 bases clipped from V and 0 bases from J, the junction kept 8 bases outside the gene matches. Germline assignment: CDR1 SGHVS and CDR2 FNYEAQ. CDR3 length: 17 residues.

This clonotype was seen a handful of times. This chain joins TRBV6-1 and TRBJ1-1; maybe TRBD1 (6 bases). The germline gives CDR1 MNHNS, CDR2 SASEGT. Between the trimmed V and J ends, which lost 6 bases and 1 base, there was a span of 12 bases. The CDR3 is made up of 14 amino acids. The CDR3 DNA reads TGTGCCAGCAGACACAGGGCCGAGAACACTGAAGCTTTCTTT. Translation: CASRHRAENTEAFF.

The chain links TRBV7-9 to TRBJ1-1, with 9 bases aligning to TRBD1. Germline CDR1 reads SEHNR; CDR2 reads FQNEAQ (reference sequence). With 5 bases clipped from V and 11 bases from J, the junction kept 6 bases outside the gene matches. The CDR3 has 12 amino acids. CDR3 nucleotides: TGTGCCAGCAGCATCTACAGGGGGCAGGCTTTCTTT. The encoded protein is CASSIYRGQAFF.

The table lists this clonotype with many counts. V and J are TRBV5-1 and TRBJ2-2, with D possibly matching TRBD2 (6 bases). The CDR3 is 15 residues long. CDR1 and CDR2 (germline): SGHRS, YFSETQ. Deletions cut 0 bases from V and 4 bases from J, with 10 bases between. The CDR3 reads CASSLVASVTGELFF. In DNA form, the CDR3 reads TGCGCCAGCAGCTTGGTCGCTAGCGTCACCGGGGAGCTGTTTTTT.

The table lists this clonotype with a few counts. The rearrangement uses TRBV6-2 or TRBV6-3 and TRBJ1-6, with D unresolved. Germline CDR1 is MNHEY and CDR2 is SVGEGT. The V gene lost 7 bases and the J gene lost 10 bases, with 14 bases spanning the gap. The CDR3 is 13 residues long. The CDR3 DNA sequence: TGTGCCAGCAAACACAACGCGGACTCACCCCTCCACTTT. It translates to CASKHNADSPLHF.

This clonotype showed up many times. The gene calls are TRBV29-1 and TRBJ1-1, with D tentatively TRBD1 (6 bases). This CDR3 is built from 13 residues. V was shortened by 6 bases and J by 0 bases, with 11 bases between the two germline ends. Germline V gives CDR1 SQVTM, CDR2 ANQGSEA. The CDR3 protein is CSVGPGVNTEAFF. The CDR3 coding sequence is TGCAGCGTCGGGCCAGGGGTGAACACTGAAGCTTTCTTT.

This clonotype was counted a few times. This chain links TRBV18 with TRBJ2-2, with 10 nucleotides matching TRBD2. V lost 5 bases to trimming and J lost 2 bases; unmatched junction nucleotides: 5. The CDR3 totals 16 residues. Germline CDR1 KGHSH, CDR2 LQKENI. CDR3 sequence: CASSRTSGHNTGELFF. CDR3 bases: TGTGCCAGCTCAAGGACTAGCGGACATAACACCGGGGAGCTGTTTTTT.

V is TRBV9 and J is TRBJ1-1, with D unclear. The germline V and J ends were trimmed by 0 bases and 3 bases, with 9 bases remaining between them. The CDR3 has 14 amino acids. Germline assignment: CDR1 SGDLS and CDR2 YYNGEE. CDR3 bases: TGTGCCAGCAGCGTAGACATTCTGGACACTGAAGCTTTCTTT. Residues: CASSVDILDTEAFF. The variable domain in full, with the rest retrieved from reference TRBV9 and TRBJ1-1, is DSGVTQTPKHLITATGQRVTLRCSPRSGDLSVYWYQQSLDQGLQFLIQYYNGEERAKGNILERFSAQQFPDLHSELNLSSLELGDSALYFCASSVDILDTEAFFGQGTRLTVV.

This clonotype has more than one count but fewer than ten. The chain has TRBV11-2 and TRBJ2-7; 8 nucleotides agree with TRBD2. CDR3 size: 13 residues. Per germline, CDR1 SGHAT and CDR2 FQNNGV. V trimming: 5 bases; J trimming: 6 bases; junction bases outside the gene matches: 6. Written as DNA, the CDR3 is TGTGCCAGCAGCCCGGGACTAGTGGGCGAGCAGTACTTC. This translates into CASSPGLVGEQYF.

The table lists this clonotype with a few counts. This chain's CDR3 is CSVGQGGPETQYF. The CDR3 DNA sequence: TGCAGCGTTGGCCAGGGGGGTCCAGAGACCCAGTACTTC. The chain couples TRBV29-1 to TRBJ2-5; TRBD1 might be the D (7 bases). The germline V gene encodes CDR1 SQVTM and CDR2 ANQGSEA. Trimming pared 4 bases from V and 4 bases from J, leaving 13 bases between. The CDR3 length is 13 residues.

This clonotype was counted only a few times. V is TRBV7-9 and J is TRBJ1-3; D is unresolved. This CDR3 is built from 16 residues. Trimming cost V 4 bases and J 0 bases, with 13 bases left between them. Germline V gene lookup returns CDR1 SEHNR and CDR2 FQNEAQ (reference sequence). The DNA of the CDR3 is TGTGCCAGCAGCTCCTATGGAGATATCTCTGGAAACACCATATATTTT. It specifies CASSSYGDISGNTIYF.

This chain joins TRBV3-1 and TRBJ1-2, with TRBD1 matching over 7 bases. Unmatched junction bases numbered 11, after V lost 5 bases and J lost 8 bases. The CDR3 is made up of 14 amino acids. Germline V gene sequence: CDR1 LGHDT, CDR2 YNNKEL (reference sequence). As DNA, the CDR3 is TGTGCCAGCAGCAGAAAAGGGGGCGCGAAAGGCTACACCTTC. Its translation: CASSRKGGAKGYTF.

This chain connects TRBV13 to TRBJ2-1, with 8 nucleotides matching TRBD2. CDR1 is PRHDT, CDR2 FYEKMQ, per germline (reference sequence). Losses at the gene ends were 4 bases for V and 0 bases for J; bases not matched to a gene: 5. CDR3 length equals 16 residues. CDR3 region: CASSSSGSSSYNEQFF. The CDR3 coding sequence is TGTGCCAGCAGCTCTAGCGGGTCCAGCTCCTACAATGAGCAGTTCTTC.

This clonotype was seen many times. The V call is TRBV9, the J call TRBJ1-5, with unresolved D. Trimming took off 0 bases at V and 8 bases at J, with 15 bases between the two ends. This CDR3 is built from 15 residues. Germline V gives CDR1 SGDLS, CDR2 YYNGEE. CDR3 in DNA: TGTGCCAGCAGCGTAGCGGGGTATGGGTGGGAGCCCCAGCATTTT. Protein sequence: CASSVAGYGWEPQHF.

This chain joins TRBV7-9 and TRBJ1-1, with no clear D. CDR3 length: 13 residues. With 3 bases removed from V and 7 bases from J, the gap between germline ends came to 12 bases. Germline CDR1 is SEHNR and CDR2 is FQNEAQ (reference sequence). This CDR3 reads CASSFSPVGEAFF. Written as DNA, the CDR3 is TGTGCCAGCAGCTTCAGCCCAGTTGGTGAAGCTTTCTTT.

The rearrangement joins TRBV7-8 to TRBJ2-3; TRBD2 matches at 15 bases. The germline V gene encodes CDR1 SGHVS and CDR2 FQNEAQ. V was clipped by 5 bases and J by 3 bases; unmatched bases: 9. This CDR3 is built from 18 residues. The CDR3 region has the DNA TGTGCCAGCAGCCGAGGACTAGCGGGGGGGCCTCGAACAGATACGCAGTATTTT. Its translation: CASSRGLAGGPRTDTQYF. The full variable domain, rest sourced from reference TRBV7-8 and TRBJ2-3, is GAGVSQSPRYKVAKRGQDVALRCDPISGHVSLFWYQQALGQGPEFLTYFQNEAQLDKSGLPSDRFFAERPEGSVSTLKIQRTQQEDSAVYLCASSRGLAGGPRTDTQYFGPGTRLTVL.

This chain connects TRBV11-2 to TRBJ1-2, with D maybe TRBD1 (6 bases). This CDR3 region has 13 residues. V was clipped by 6 bases and J by 5 bases, with 13 bases between them. Germline-derived CDR1 and CDR2 are SGHAT and FQNNGV. CDR3 in DNA: TGTGCCAGCAGTACAGGGTCGGTTTATGGCTACACCTTC. Protein sequence: CASSTGSVYGYTF.

This clonotype occurred a few times. V usage is TRBV12-5 and J usage is TRBJ1-5; D is uncertain. The germline V and J ends were trimmed by 3 bases and 6 bases, with 21 bases remaining between them. The CDR3 sequence is 17 residues long. CDR1 LGHNT and CDR2 FRNRAP come from the germline V gene. The CDR3 spells CASGFNMTHRNGQPQHF. CDR3 nucleotide sequence: TGTGCTAGTGGTTTCAATATGACCCATCGAAACGGTCAGCCCCAGCATTTT.